These 31 T cell receptor beta chains came from one sample sequenced in a study of blood T cell repertoires in COVID-19. The table came from immunoSEQ multiplex PCR; TCRdb's copy has only in-frame clones and leaves some out. The sample has 490,000 or so clones, roughly nine tenths seen once. Sequenced input: PBMCs or T cells enriched from blood (not recorded which). Source of these receptors: an older woman who had recovered from COVID-19.

V usage is TRBV3-1 (or the pseudogene TRBV3-2) and J usage is TRBJ2-3; 10 positions match TRBD1. Per the germline V gene, CDR1 is LGHDT and CDR2 is YNNKEL (reference sequence). The CDR3 loop spans 17 amino acids. Trimming removed 0 bases from V and 3 bases from J; junction bases left unmatched: 6. The CDR3 coding sequence is TGTGCCAGCAGCCAAGATCGTGAGGGACAGGGGACAGATACGCAGTATTTT. It encodes CASSQDREGQGTDTQYF.

The CDR3 sequence: CASSEQQVTYEQYV. In nucleotides, the CDR3 is TGTGCCAGCAGTGAACAACAGGTGACCTACGAGCAGTACGTC. The rearrangement uses TRBV6-1 and TRBJ2-7; TRBD1 is a possible D gene (5 bases). The length of the CDR3 is 14 residues. Germline V gene sequence: CDR1 MNHNS, CDR2 SASEGT. V lost 2 bases and J lost 2, with 10 bases in between.

The rearrangement joins TRBV7-9 to TRBJ1-1; D is uncertain. V lost 1 base, J lost 12 bases, and 15 bases lay in between. Per the germline V gene, CDR1 is SEHNR and CDR2 is FQNEAQ (reference sequence). This CDR3 has 13 residues. This chain's CDR3 is CASSLDRMGETFF. The DNA of the CDR3 is TGTGCCAGCAGCTTAGATAGAATGGGAGAAACTTTCTTT.

The chain couples TRBV5-4 to TRBJ1-4, with a possible D match to TRBD1 (6 bases). Germline CDR1 reads SGHNT; CDR2 reads YYREEE (reference sequence). The V gene lost 4 bases and the J gene lost 8 bases, with 18 bases spanning the gap. The CDR3 has 15 amino acids. The CDR3 is CASSLGVGAQEKLFF. The CDR3 region has the DNA TGTGCCAGCAGCCTGGGCGTGGGGGCCCAAGAAAAACTGTTTTTT.

This chain connects TRBV19 to TRBJ2-1, with D perhaps matching TRBD2 (5 bases). This CDR3 region has 14 residues. Germline CDR1 reads LNHDA; CDR2 reads SQIVND (reference sequence). The V gene lost 10 bases and the J gene lost 7 bases, with 20 bases spanning the gap. The CDR3 region is CATRRGFVGNEQFF. The DNA for the CDR3 is TGTGCCACCAGAAGAGGGTTCGTTGGGAATGAGCAGTTCTTC.

This chain uses TRBV5-1 with TRBJ1-1; D is possibly TRBD1 (6 bases). The ends were cut back, 0 bases at V and 5 bases at J, with 14 bases in the middle. The CDR3 totals 15 residues. Germline CDR1 SGHRS, CDR2 YFSETQ. CDR3 loop: CASSLVDSEGTEAFF. The CDR3 nucleotides read TGCGCCAGCAGCTTGGTGGACAGCGAGGGGACTGAAGCTTTCTTT.

This clone was counted a single time. The V gene is TRBV6-1, the J gene TRBJ1-1, with 10 bases aligning to TRBD1. The CDR3 is made up of 17 amino acids. Germline V gene sequence: CDR1 MNHNS, CDR2 SASEGT. J lost 3 bases, V lost 4 bases, and 11 bases had no gene match. CDR3 bases: TGTGCCAGCAGTGGGGAACCGGGACAGGGGCCTGACACTGAAGCTTTCTTT. It yields the protein CASSGEPGQGPDTEAFF.

The J gene is TRBJ2-7, the V gene TRBV10-2, with TRBD2 matching over 7 bases. Germline values: CDR1 WSHSY, CDR2 SAAADI. After removal of 3 bases from V and 0 bases from J, the junction contained 14 bases not matched to a gene. The length of the CDR3 is 18 residues. As DNA, the CDR3 is TGCGCCAGCAGTGATGGGGGGGTAGACGGGGGTTCCTCCTACGAGCAGTACTTC. This encodes CASSDGGVDGGSSYEQYF.

The V gene is TRBV5-1, the J gene TRBJ1-3; 7 bases align to TRBD1. This CDR3 region has 15 residues. Germline V gene data show CDR1 as SGHRS and CDR2 as YFSETQ. The V and J ends lost 0 bases and 4 bases, in that order; junction bases with no gene match: 4. This CDR3 is CASSLDTGVGNTIYF. The CDR3 DNA follows: TGCGCCAGCAGCTTGGATACAGGGGTAGGAAACACCATATATTTT.

V usage is TRBV6-5 and J usage is TRBJ1-1; D is possibly TRBD1 (5 bases). The V end lost 2 bases, the J end lost 6 bases, and 13 bases lay between the germline ends. The length of the CDR3 is 14 residues. CDR1 is MNHEY and CDR2 is SVGAGI in the germline V gene. This CDR3 reads CASSYVAGMAEAFF. The CDR3 nucleotides read TGTGCCAGCAGTTACGTGGCAGGGATGGCTGAAGCTTTCTTT.

The chain combines TRBV9 with TRBJ2-1; D is perhaps TRBD1 (5 bases). From germline, CDR1 is SGDLS and CDR2 YYNGEE. The CDR3 runs 15 residues. Trimming removed 3 bases from V and 5 bases from J, with 15 bases in between. CDR3 loop: CASSAAGISHNEQFF. For the CDR3, the DNA is TGTGCCAGCAGCGCTGCAGGGATCTCTCACAATGAGCAGTTCTTC.

This sequence joins TRBV5-6 and TRBJ2-4, with 9 bases aligning to TRBD1. V dropped 4 bases and J dropped 7; count of bases not matched to a gene: 15. Per germline, CDR1 SGHDT and CDR2 YYEEEE. This CDR3 is built from 17 residues. CDR3 sequence reads: CASSHAVFTGTGNIQYF. CDR3 nucleotides: TGTGCCAGCAGCCACGCGGTCTTCACCGGGACAGGGAACATTCAGTACTTC.

V gene TRBV7-9 combines with J gene TRBJ1-2, with a weak D call TRBD1 (6 bases). Germline V CDR1 and CDR2: SEHNR, FQNEAQ (reference sequence). CDR3 length: 15 amino acids. Trimming removed 4 bases from V and 3 bases from J, with 15 bases in between. The CDR3 region is CASSSSGGRDYGYTF. CDR3 coding DNA: TGTGCCAGCAGCTCCTCGGGGGGGCGCGACTATGGCTACACCTTC. Full variable domain (outside the CDR3, taken from reference TRBV7-9 and TRBJ1-2): DTGVSQNPRHKITKRGQNVTFRCDPISEHNRLYWYRQTLGQGPEFLTYFQNEAQLEKSRLLSDRFSAERPKGSFSTLEIQRTEQGDSAMYLCASSSSGGRDYGYTFGSGTRLTVV.

CDR3 nucleotide sequence: TGCGCCAGCAGCACACACCCGGGACAGGGGAGGTACGAGCAGTACTTC. It specifies CASSTHPGQGRYEQYF. The chain carries TRBV4-3 and TRBJ2-7; 10 bases are a match to TRBD1. With V trimmed by 5 bases and J by 4 bases, 11 bases remained unmatched. Germline loops: CDR1 LGHNA, CDR2 YSLEER. This CDR3 is 16 amino acids long.

The rearrangement links TRBV2 to TRBJ1-6; D gene uncertain. The germline gives CDR1 SNHLY, CDR2 FYNNEI. CDR3 size: 15 residues. With 7 bases removed from V and 0 bases from J, the gap between germline ends came to 10 bases. CDR3: CASTKVSSYNSPLHF. The CDR3 DNA sequence: TGTGCCAGCACCAAAGTCAGCTCCTATAATTCACCCCTCCACTTT.

V is TRBV10-1 and J is TRBJ1-1; a weak D match, TRBD1 (5 bases). With 0 bases removed from V and 1 base from J, the gap between germline ends came to 9 bases. CDR1 WNHNN and CDR2 SYGVQD come from the germline V gene (reference sequence). The CDR3 has 15 residues. The CDR3 DNA reads TGCGCCAGCAGTGAGTCGAGACAGAGGAACACTGAAGCTTTCTTT. Translated: CASSESRQRNTEAFF.

The chain combines TRBV19 with TRBJ2-1; 7 bases match TRBD1. The germline V gene encodes CDR1 LNHDA and CDR2 SQIVND (reference sequence). This CDR3 is 15 amino acids long. V gave up 3 bases and J gave up 6 bases; unmatched junction bases: 8. The CDR3 coding sequence is TGTGCCAGTAGTATCAACAGGGGTGACGGCAATGAGCAGTTCTTC. This gives the protein CASSINRGDGNEQFF.

The V gene is TRBV10-3, the J gene TRBJ2-1, with 10 positions matching TRBD2. V dropped 6 bases and J dropped 0; count of bases not matched to a gene: 8. Germline CDR1 and CDR2: ENHRY and SYGVKD. This CDR3 has 17 residues. The CDR3 nucleotides read TGTGCCATCAGCCCCAGGCTAGCGGGGGACTCCTACAATGAGCAGTTCTTC. This encodes CAISPRLAGDSYNEQFF.

The gene calls are TRBV28 and TRBJ1-5; D gene unclear. Trimming pared 3 bases from V and 6 bases from J, leaving 3 bases between. Germline-derived CDR1 and CDR2 are MDHEN and SYDVKM. This CDR3 region has 11 residues. The CDR3 sequence: CASSLAQPQHF. CDR3 DNA: TGTGCCAGCAGTTTGGCTCAGCCCCAGCATTTT.

This clone was counted only a few times. The V gene is TRBV18, the J gene TRBJ1-3; D possibly corresponds to TRBD1 (5 bases). The CDR3 totals 14 residues. V was cut by 5 bases and J by 4 bases, with 12 bases left in between. Germline V gene sequence: CDR1 KGHSH, CDR2 LQKENI. CDR3 loop: CASSSTVEGNTIYF. The CDR3 DNA follows: TGTGCCAGCTCATCGACAGTCGAGGGAAACACCATATATTTT.

The chain couples TRBV7-2 to TRBJ2-2, with 12 bases that match TRBD2. The V and J ends lost 0 bases and 5 bases, in that order; junction bases with no gene match: 7. This CDR3 has 18 residues. CDR1 is SGHTA and CDR2 is FQGNSA in the germline V gene. The CDR3 coding sequence is TGTGCCAGCAGCTTAGCGAAACTAGCGGGGGGACCTACCGGGGAGCTGTTTTTT. As protein: CASSLAKLAGGPTGELFF.

J is TRBJ1-3 and V is TRBV28; D is unclear. This CDR3 contains 16 residues. Germline assignment: CDR1 MDHEN and CDR2 SYDVKM. V dropped 1 base and J dropped 0 bases, with 10 bases sitting between them. The CDR3 loop reads CASSLFQAVSGNTIYF. CDR3 DNA sequence: TGTGCCAGCAGTTTATTTCAGGCCGTCTCTGGAAACACCATATATTTT.

The chain combines TRBV6-2 or TRBV6-3 with TRBJ2-2; TRBD1 is a possible D gene (5 bases). V lost 5 bases to trimming and J lost 7 bases, with 17 bases between them. The CDR3 contains 15 residues. From germline, CDR1 is MNHEY and CDR2 SVGEGT. In nucleotides, the CDR3 is TGTGCCAGCAGTCGGCGCTCAGGGTTGGGCGGGGAGCTGTTTTTT. Amino acid sequence: CASSRRSGLGGELFF.

The genes are TRBV5-5 and TRBJ2-1, with D possibly being TRBD1 (7 bases). V shed 2 bases and J shed 0 bases, with 15 bases lying between them. Germline V CDR1 and CDR2: SGHKS, YYEKEE (reference sequence). The CDR3 has 17 amino acids. This CDR3 is CASSFGPGGISYNEQFF. CDR3 DNA sequence: TGTGCCAGCAGCTTTGGACCAGGGGGGATCTCCTACAATGAGCAGTTCTTC.

The V and J genes are TRBV5-6 and TRBJ2-3; D is perhaps TRBD1 (6 bases). Per germline, CDR1 SGHDT and CDR2 YYEEEE. V lost 0 bases to trimming and J lost 3 bases, with 11 bases between them. The CDR3 is 15 residues long. The CDR3 loop is CASSLAWGLTDTQYF. The CDR3 DNA reads TGTGCCAGCAGCTTGGCGTGGGGGCTTACAGATACGCAGTATTTT.

This chain links TRBV19 with TRBJ1-4; 8 bases map to TRBD1. The CDR3 runs 14 residues. Germline assignment: CDR1 LNHDA and CDR2 SQIVND (reference sequence). V lost 5 bases, J lost 9 bases, and 8 bases stayed unmatched. CDR3 sequence: CASSDSWTGKKLFF. As DNA, the CDR3 is TGTGCCAGTAGTGACTCCTGGACAGGGAAAAAACTGTTTTTT.

This chain uses TRBV6-6 with TRBJ2-6, with D tentatively TRBD2 (6 bases). V was cut by 7 bases and J by 2 bases, with 12 bases left in between. The CDR3 is 15 residues long. Per the germline V gene, CDR1 is MNHNY and CDR2 is SVGAGI (reference sequence). CDR3 sequence: CASTDGGTGANVLTF. The CDR3 DNA is TGTGCCAGCACCGACGGGGGTACTGGGGCCAACGTCCTGACTTTC.

The gene calls are TRBV24-1 and TRBJ2-1, with D uncertain. V was pared by 3 bases and J by 0 bases, with 11 bases between. The CDR3 length is 16 residues. Germline-derived CDR1 and CDR2 are KGHDR and SFDVKD. CDR3 region: CATSDTLSGSYNEQFF. In DNA, the CDR3 is TGTGCCACCAGTGATACCCTTAGTGGCTCCTACAATGAGCAGTTCTTC.

This chain links TRBV2 with TRBJ2-1; TRBD2 agrees at 7 bases. Germline V gene sequence: CDR1 SNHLY, CDR2 FYNNEI. The J segment lost 7 bases and the V segment lost 5 bases, leaving 5 bases of the junction unmatched. The CDR3 runs to 13 residues. The CDR3 sequence is CASSRGSGNEQFF. The DNA for the CDR3 is TGTGCCAGCAGTCGGGGTAGCGGGAATGAGCAGTTCTTC.

V usage is TRBV10-3 and J usage is TRBJ1-4; TRBD1 aligns across 7 bases. The V and J ends lost 3 bases and 3 bases, in that order; junction bases with no gene match: 4. CDR3 size: 15 residues. Germline lookup yields CDR1 ENHRY and CDR2 SYGVKD. CDR3 bases: TGTGCCATCAGTGAAACAGGGGCCCCTAATGAAAAACTGTTTTTT. Translating it yields CAISETGAPNEKLFF.

This rearrangement joins TRBV24-1 to TRBJ2-1, with 9 positions matching TRBD2. V shed 4 bases, J shed 12 bases, and the junction held 9 bases outside the gene matches. CDR3 size: 14 residues. The germline CDR1 and CDR2 sequences are KGHDR and SFDVKD. DNA of the CDR3: TGTGCCACCAGTGACCCCGGGACTAGCAGGTGGCAGTTCTTC. Protein product: CATSDPGTSRWQFF.